Listed below are T cell receptor beta chains from one sample, sequenced in a study of shared T cell receptors in the human thymus. Data came from immunoSEQ multiplex PCR; TCRdb stores just in-frame clones and leaves some out. The table has approximately 730,000 clones, approximately 85% seen once; the top ten hold more than 0.008%. The data also belong to a second study, concerning human thymus T cells.

Sample: thymocytes. These TCRs come from a girl under two years old with a congenital heart defect. CDR3s include the opening cysteine and the closing phenylalanine or tryptophan. A D gene is named only where the DNA matches it firmly. Clone size is given for some rows only: seen once, a few or many times, or a class if the clone is expanded.

D gene	V gene	J gene	clone size	CDR3 protein	CDR3 DNA
NA	TRBV25-1	TRBJ1-5	NA	CASSDARGGQREPQHF	TGTGCCAGCAGTGATGCGAGGGGGGGGCAGAGGGAGCCCCAGCATTTT
NA	TRBV6-8	TRBJ1-2	NA	CASSGGREHHGACYGYTF	TGTGCCAGCTCTGGGGGGAGGGAACACCACGGGGCCTGCTATGGCTACACCTTC
NA	TRBV9	TRBJ2-5	few	CASSPHRIQETQYF	TGTGCCAGCAGCCCTCACAGGATTCAAGAGACCCAGTACTTC
NA	TRBV28	TRBJ1-1	NA	CASSFGQANTEAFF	TGTGCCAGCAGTTTCGGACAAGCGAACACTGAAGCTTTCTTT
TRBD1	TRBV29-1	TRBJ1-2	NA	CSARKKVSGTEKGYTF	TGCAGCGCGCGTAAGAAAGTTAGTGGGACAGAGAAAGGCTACACCTTC
NA	TRBV5-6	TRBJ1-3	once	CASSIGVTMNTIYF	TGTGCCAGCAGCATAGGGGTTACCATGAACACCATATATTTT
NA	TRBV5-1	TRBJ2-1	NA	CASSFEGTIDEQFF	TGCGCCAGCAGCTTTGAGGGCACCATCGATGAGCAGTTCTTC
TRBD1	TRBV15	TRBJ2-5	NA	CATSSPTGGVEETQYF	TGTGCCACCAGCTCGCCGACAGGGGGTGTCGAGGAGACCCAGTACTTC
NA	TRBV19	TRBJ1-1	once	CASRRNQGFVNTEAFF	TGTGCCAGTAGACGGAATCAGGGTTTTGTGAACACTGAAGCTTTCTTT
NA	TRBV7-8	TRBJ2-7	NA	CASSLAPLRLGFWEQYF	TGTGCCAGCAGCTTAGCCCCTCTTCGACTAGGTTTCTGGGAGCAGTACTTC
NA	TRBV5-1	TRBJ2-3	few	CASSLGVWSSTDTQYF	TGCGCCAGCAGCTTGGGTGTTTGGAGCAGCACAGATACGCAGTATTTT
NA	TRBV6-5	TRBJ2-7	NA	CASSRPSRSYEQYF	TGTGCCAGCAGCCGACCGAGCAGGTCCTACGAGCAGTACTTC
NA	TRBV2	TRBJ2-3	NA	CASSESRVSADTQYF	TGTGCCAGCAGTGAATCGAGGGTTAGTGCAGATACGCAGTATTTT
NA	TRBV13	TRBJ2-3	NA	CASSPQQGGFPQDTQYF	TGTGCCAGCAGCCCCCAACAGGGAGGGTTTCCACAAGATACGCAGTATTTT
NA	TRBV4-1	TRBJ2-2	NA	CASSQVQFSNTGELFF	TGCGCCAGCAGCCAAGTTCAGTTCTCGAACACCGGGGAGCTGTTTTTT
TRBD1	TRBV12-5	TRBJ1-3	NA	CASALAKNRDRGPGNTIYF	TGTGCTAGTGCTCTCGCAAAAAACCGGGACAGGGGGCCTGGAAACACCATATATTTT
TRBD1	TRBV7-9	TRBJ1-2	NA	CASSSPYQKTGEGYTF	TGTGCCAGCAGCTCCCCCTATCAAAAGACAGGGGAGGGCTACACCTTC
NA	TRBV5-1	TRBJ1-1	NA	CASSSDRDMNTEAFF	TGCGCCAGCAGCTCCGACAGAGATATGAACACTGAAGCTTTCTTT
TRBD1	TRBV27	TRBJ1-2	NA	CAINDRGMPGRLLDYGYTF	TGTGCCATCAACGACAGGGGAATGCCCGGAAGGTTACTCGACTATGGCTACACCTTC
TRBD2	TRBV11-2	TRBJ2-5	NA	CASSLELAGGQIYQETQYF	TGTGCCAGCAGCTTGGAACTAGCGGGGGGACAAATATACCAAGAGACCCAGTACTTC
NA	TRBV7-6	TRBJ2-2	NA	CASSPHVGGNTGELFF	TGTGCCAGCAGCCCGCACGTGGGAGGGAACACCGGGGAGCTGTTTTTT
NA	TRBV5-6	TRBJ1-2	NA	CASRQVPSQGYTF	TGTGCCAGCAGACAAGTCCCTTCCCAGGGCTACACCTTC
NA	TRBV5-1	TRBJ2-3	NA	CASSLGAGCTDTQYF	TGCGCCAGCAGCTTGGGGGCAGGATGCACAGATACGCAGTATTTT
TRBD1	TRBV7-2	TRBJ2-4	once	CASSSDREKQLAKNIQYF	TGTGCCAGCAGCTCGGACAGGGAGAAACAACTAGCCAAAAACATTCAGTACTTC
TRBD2	TRBV4-1	TRBJ2-3	NA	CASSLISGGLRSTDTQYF	TGCGCCAGCAGCCTAATTAGCGGGGGCCTACGGAGCACAGATACGCAGTATTTT
NA	TRBV5-6	TRBJ2-5	NA	CAYDAGRQETQYF	TGTGCCTATGATGCGGGGAGGCAAGAGACCCAGTACTTC
NA	TRBV7-9	TRBJ2-3	NA	CASSFPRLRLTDTQYF	TGTGCCAGCAGCTTTCCGCGACTACGGCTCACAGATACGCAGTATTTT
TRBD1	TRBV28	TRBJ1-5	NA	CASSLSGTGGGNQPQHF	TGTGCCAGCAGTTTGTCTGGGACAGGAGGGGGCAATCAGCCCCAGCATTTT